The source of this TCR beta chain is a study of T cell repertoires in aging, cancer and after chemotherapy. Overall study findings and caveats: The repertoire data cannot show anything about immunological memory following chemotherapy. In each cancer cohort, median generation probability increased across chemotherapy, suggesting thymic output rebounded. Compared with age-matched healthy donors, untreated hematological or solid cancer patients showed higher blood TCR clonality.

V lost 0 bases and J lost 1, with 3 bases in between. The CDR3 is made up of 13 amino acids. Rearranged V-D-J TRB sequences were amplified with a mixed TRB-A/B primer pool. TCRdb fed the multiplex PCR reads into MiXCR, producing one record per CDR3 protein. The table shows approximately 1,600 distinct CDR3 sequences, with 22% occurring only once. Peripheral blood genomic DNA, not sorted cells or RNA, was the template. As for this clonotype: The antigen remains unidentified.

The chain is built from TRBV12-3 or TRBV12-4 and TRBJ1-1; no clear D. What was sequenced was blood. The source is a human donor with a solid tumor. The CDR3 here is CASSLAANTEAFF. Here the CDR3 DNA reads TGTGCCAGCAGTTTAGCGGCGAACACTGAAGCTTTCTTT.